The 27 T cell receptor beta chains reported below all come from one sample, sequenced in a study of blood T cell repertoires in COVID-19. This table comes from immunoSEQ multiplex PCR, and its TCRdb copy is limited to in-frame clones, with some not included. The profile shows some 340,000 clones, 90% of them singletons. Specimen: PBMCs or T cells enriched from blood (not recorded which). These receptors were taken from a woman in her twenties or thirties who had been exposed to COVID-19.

The chain has TRBV9 and TRBJ2-1; D gene unclear. CDR1 and CDR2 from the germline V gene are SGDLS and YYNGEE. This CDR3 contains 15 residues. Trimming removed 1 base from V and 7 bases from J, with 15 bases in between. This chain's CDR3 is CASSVQSALMNEQFF. The CDR3 DNA reads TGTGCCAGCAGCGTACAGAGCGCTCTGATGAATGAGCAGTTCTTC.

V gene TRBV12-3 or TRBV12-4 combines with J gene TRBJ1-2; 7 bases match TRBD1. V lost 6 bases, J lost 4 bases, and 5 bases stayed unmatched. There are 13 residues in the CDR3. CDR3 protein: CASSRTGGYGYTF. The CDR3 DNA follows: TGTGCCAGCAGCCGGACAGGCGGCTATGGCTACACCTTC.

The chain is built from TRBV20-1 and TRBJ2-1; no definite D call. Trimming pared 2 bases from V and 7 bases from J, leaving 6 bases between. CDR3 size: 11 residues. Germline V gene data show CDR1 as DFQATT and CDR2 as SNEGSKA (reference sequence). CDR3 protein: CSARIMNEQFF. The CDR3 DNA sequence: TGCAGTGCTAGAATTATGAATGAGCAGTTCTTC.

The chain combines TRBV28 with TRBJ1-5, with D unresolved. This CDR3 contains 12 residues. Between the trimmed V and J ends, which lost 8 bases and 9 bases, there was a span of 14 bases. The germline V gene encodes CDR1 MDHEN and CDR2 SYDVKM. CDR3 coding DNA: TGTGCCAGCCGACACCCTAAAGGGCCCCAGCATTTT. The encoded protein is CASRHPKGPQHF.

The genes are TRBV2 and TRBJ1-2, with 9 bases identical to TRBD1. CDR1 is SNHLY, CDR2 FYNNEI, per germline. The trim removed 8 bases at V and 4 bases at J, leaving 5 bases unmatched. The CDR3 has 13 amino acids. The CDR3: CASPTGGVYGYTF. The CDR3, as DNA: TGTGCCAGCCCTACAGGGGGCGTCTATGGCTACACCTTC.

This clone was counted only a few times. This sequence joins TRBV9 and TRBJ1-3, with D possibly matching TRBD1 (5 bases). This CDR3 spans 13 amino acids. CDR1 is SGDLS and CDR2 is YYNGEE in the germline V gene. V was shortened by 0 bases and J by 8 bases, with 9 bases between the two germline ends. CDR3 nucleotide sequence: TGTGCCAGCAGCGTAGGCGGGGCGGACACCATATATTTT. It yields the protein CASSVGGADTIYF.

V gene TRBV9 combines with J gene TRBJ2-7; 8 bases are a match to TRBD2. The germline V gene has CDR1 SGDLS and CDR2 YYNGEE. This CDR3 has 14 residues. The V and J ends lost 3 bases and 7 bases, in that order; junction bases with no gene match: 9. DNA for the CDR3: TGTGCCAGCAGCGGAAGTCCTAGCGGGCGGGAGCAGTACTTC. This translates into CASSGSPSGREQYF.

The J gene is TRBJ2-5, the V gene TRBV11-2, with 11 bases lining up with TRBD2. From germline, CDR1 is SGHAT and CDR2 FQNNGV. The CDR3 extends over 15 amino acids. The V gene end was trimmed by 5 bases and the J gene end by 5 bases; junction bases not matched to a gene: 7. The CDR3 here is CASSLLAGVGETQYF. CDR3 DNA: TGTGCCAGCAGCCTACTAGCGGGGGTGGGGGAGACCCAGTACTTC.

The chain links TRBV19 to TRBJ2-5; D gene uncertain. The germline V gene has CDR1 LNHDA and CDR2 SQIVND (reference sequence). This CDR3 spans 13 amino acids. V was clipped by 9 bases and J by 0 bases, with 11 bases between them. CDR3 DNA sequence: TGTGCCAGCCGTCGAACGGACCAAGAGACCCAGTACTTC. Translating it yields CASRRTDQETQYF.

The genes are TRBV10-3 and TRBJ2-5; 9 bases are a match to TRBD2. V lost 10 bases to trimming and J lost 0 bases; unmatched junction nucleotides: 3. Germline V lookup: CDR1 ENHRY, CDR2 SYGVKD. The CDR3 is 13 residues long. The CDR3 loop is CATQRGDQETQYF. CDR3 coding DNA: TGTGCCACTCAGCGGGGGGACCAAGAGACCCAGTACTTC.

This rearrangement joins TRBV28 to TRBJ1-2; TRBD1 agrees at 7 bases. V gave up 7 bases and J gave up 4 bases; unmatched junction bases: 9. The CDR3 loop spans 14 amino acids. Germline V gene sequence: CDR1 MDHEN, CDR2 SYDVKM. This CDR3 is CASTGSAGGYGYTF. The CDR3 DNA sequence: TGTGCCAGCACTGGGAGCGCAGGGGGCTATGGCTACACCTTC.

The chain joins TRBV30 to TRBJ2-7; no clear D gene. The CDR3 runs 14 residues. The V gene lost 4 bases and the J gene lost 0 bases, with 13 bases spanning the gap. Germline loops: CDR1 GTSNPN, CDR2 SVGIG (reference sequence). The CDR3 loop is CAWTLDTASYEQYF. CDR3 DNA: TGTGCCTGGACCCTAGATACGGCCTCCTACGAGCAGTACTTC.

The chain is built from TRBV5-1 and TRBJ2-7; 8 bases fit TRBD2. Looked up from germline, CDR1 is SGHRS and CDR2 is YFSETQ. The CDR3 covers 14 residues. The junction had 4 bases not matched to a gene; V was cut back by 4 bases and J by 1 base. The DNA of the CDR3 is TGCGCCAGCAGCCAGGGCGGGGGGTCCTACGAGCAGTACTTC. As protein: CASSQGGGSYEQYF.

This chain links TRBV6-6 with TRBJ2-3; 7 bases are shared with TRBD2. Losses at the gene ends were 2 bases for V and 2 bases for J; bases not matched to a gene: 7. The germline CDR1 and CDR2 sequences are MNHNY and SVGAGI (reference sequence). The CDR3 runs 16 residues. The CDR3 loop reads CASSYAGRGDTDTQYF. The CDR3, as DNA: TGTGCCAGCAGTTACGCGGGTCGGGGGGACACAGATACGCAGTATTTT.

The chain uses TRBV6-5 and TRBJ1-1; 12 bases map to TRBD1. Losses at the gene ends were 6 bases for V and 8 bases for J; bases not matched to a gene: 7. The CDR3 extends over 14 amino acids. Germline CDR1 and CDR2: MNHEY and SVGAGI. The CDR3 DNA sequence: TGTGCCAGCAGGGGGACAGGGGGCGCGTGGGAAGCTTTCTTT. As protein: CASRGTGGAWEAFF.

V gene TRBV6-5 combines with J gene TRBJ1-2; no reliable D call. This CDR3 has 11 amino acids. Per the germline V gene, CDR1 is MNHEY and CDR2 is SVGAGI. V was pared by 9 bases and J by 3 bases, with 8 bases between. The CDR3 DNA follows: TGTGCCAGGGGAGGTGACTATGGCTACACCTTC. It specifies CARGGDYGYTF.

The rearrangement links TRBV7-2 to TRBJ2-5, with D possibly TRBD2 on 6 matching bases. The CDR3 runs to 15 residues. The V gene lost 4 bases and the J gene lost 5 bases, with 17 bases spanning the gap. Germline V gene sequence: CDR1 SGHTA, CDR2 FQGNSA. The CDR3 loop reads CASSSSRPGVETQYF. DNA of the CDR3: TGTGCCAGCAGCTCCTCCCGACCGGGGGTGGAGACCCAGTACTTC.

The rearrangement joins TRBV2 to TRBJ2-1, with 7 bases lining up with TRBD1. Germline V lookup: CDR1 SNHLY, CDR2 FYNNEI. Trimming at V came to 6 bases and at J to 4 bases, leaving 9 bases not matched to a gene. CDR3 length: 15 residues. The CDR3 DNA sequence: TGTGCCAGCAGCGATTCAGGGGGACCTTACAATGAGCAGTTCTTC. Its protein is CASSDSGGPYNEQFF.

The chain is built from TRBV5-4 and TRBJ1-1, with D unresolved. The CDR3 sequence is 14 residues long. Deletions cut 4 bases from V and 1 base from J, with 11 bases between. From germline, CDR1 is SGHNT and CDR2 YYREEE (reference sequence). This CDR3 is CASSLFNQNTEAFF. Here the CDR3 DNA reads TGTGCCAGCAGCCTATTCAACCAGAACACTGAAGCTTTCTTT.

The V call is TRBV7-9, the J call TRBJ2-7; 7 positions match TRBD2. The V gene end was trimmed by 1 base and the J gene end by 3 bases; junction bases not matched to a gene: 6. Germline V gives CDR1 SEHNR, CDR2 FQNEAQ (reference sequence). The CDR3 is made up of 15 amino acids. CDR3 nucleotide sequence: TGTGCCAGCAGCTTAGAAGCGGGGCGGAACTACGAGCAGTACTTC. Its translation: CASSLEAGRNYEQYF.

This rearrangement joins TRBV7-2 to TRBJ1-2; D is perhaps TRBD1 (6 bases). Germline-derived CDR1 and CDR2 are SGHTA and FQGNSA. Trimming took off 5 bases at V and 4 bases at J, with 11 bases between the two ends. This CDR3 contains 13 residues. CDR3 DNA sequence: TGTGCCAGCAGCATACTACAGGGCTATGGCTACACCTTC. Translating it yields CASSILQGYGYTF.

The V and J genes are TRBV7-6 and TRBJ2-2, with 13 bases that match TRBD2. The V and J ends lost 3 bases and 3 bases, in that order; junction bases with no gene match: 1. Germline V lookup: CDR1 SGHVS, CDR2 FNYEAQ. The CDR3 loop spans 16 amino acids. This CDR3 is CASSFTSGGDTGELFF. For the CDR3, the DNA is TGTGCCAGCAGCTTTACTAGCGGGGGGGACACCGGGGAGCTGTTTTTT.

The J gene is TRBJ2-5, the V gene TRBV6-5, with D possibly TRBD1 on 5 matching bases. This CDR3 contains 13 residues. Deletions cut 5 bases from V and 3 bases from J, with 10 bases between. The germline V gene encodes CDR1 MNHEY and CDR2 SVGAGI. The CDR3 DNA reads TGTGCCAGCAGTCACAGGTTTAAAGAGACCCAGTACTTC. The encoded protein is CASSHRFKETQYF.

Points on this clone: The sample holds other DNA sequences that translate to the same CDR3. This sequence joins TRBV9 and TRBJ1-2, with a tentative D call TRBD1 (6 bases). The CDR3 sequence is 11 residues long. The V and J ends lost 4 bases and 8 bases respectively, with 9 bases between them. Germline assignment: CDR1 SGDLS and CDR2 YYNGEE. CDR3 sequence (DNA): TGTGCCAGCAGCCTCAGGGGAGGCTACACCTTC. Translation gives CASSLRGGYTF.

The CDR3 DNA is TGTGCCAGCTCACCATTGGGAGTCTCTGGAAACACCATATATTTT. It translates to CASSPLGVSGNTIYF. This chain connects TRBV18 to TRBJ1-3; D uncertain. The ends were cut back, 2 bases at V and 0 bases at J, with 8 bases in the middle. The germline V gene encodes CDR1 KGHSH and CDR2 LQKENI. This CDR3 is built from 15 residues.

The chain recombines TRBV10-3 with TRBJ1-4, with D possibly matching TRBD1 (6 bases). V was pared by 1 base and J by 0 bases, with 9 bases between. The CDR3 is 16 residues long. In germline, CDR1 is ENHRY, CDR2 SYGVKD. The CDR3 bases are TGTGCCATCAGTGAGTACAGGGTGGCAACTAATGAAAAACTGTTTTTT. As protein: CAISEYRVATNEKLFF.

The chain couples TRBV7-6 to TRBJ2-7; 7 bases agree with TRBD2. The CDR3 consists of 16 residues. Trimming removed 5 bases from V and 1 base from J; junction bases left unmatched: 11. The germline CDR1 and CDR2 sequences are SGHVS and FNYEAQ. CDR3 amino acids: CASSPGYGGGSYEQYF. The CDR3 DNA is TGTGCCAGCAGCCCCGGGTATGGGGGGGGGTCCTACGAGCAGTACTTC.